These 29 T cell receptor beta chains share one sample of origin, sequenced in a study of blood T cell repertoires in COVID-19. Clones were read by immunoSEQ multiplex PCR, and TCRdb kept only the in-frame ones, dropping some. The sample holds a few hundred thousand clones, approximately 90% seen once. Sequencing input: PBMCs or T cells enriched from blood (not recorded which). The receptors here all came from a man aged 18 to 29 with acute COVID-19.

This clone was counted only a few times. In DNA form, the CDR3 reads TGTGCCAGCAGTGATGACGCGGGAGGCCCCGGCGAGCAGTACTTC. Protein sequence: CASSDDAGGPGEQYF. The chain links TRBV6-1 to TRBJ2-7, with 8 positions matching TRBD2. The CDR3 has 15 residues. Germline values: CDR1 MNHNS, CDR2 SASEGT. Trimming at V came to 3 bases and at J to 6 bases, leaving 10 bases not matched to a gene.

The chain combines TRBV12-3 or TRBV12-4 with TRBJ1-2; D gene ambiguous. Trimming pared 1 base from V and 7 bases from J, leaving 7 bases between. The CDR3 is 12 amino acids. CDR3 coding DNA: TGTGCCAGCAGTTTAGTTCTAGGTGGCTACACCTTC. This gives the protein CASSLVLGGYTF.

V usage is TRBV19 and J usage is TRBJ2-3; no firm D call. CDR3 length equals 15 residues. From germline, CDR1 is LNHDA and CDR2 SQIVND (reference sequence). Trimming shortened V by 5 bases and J by 1 base, and 13 bases separated the two germline ends. DNA for the CDR3: TGTGCCAGTAGTCCAGCCCTGAGGCGCACAGATACGCAGTATTTT. Translated: CASSPALRRTDTQYF.

The chain employs TRBV30 and TRBJ2-1, with 10 bases matching TRBD2. V shed 1 base, J shed 8 bases, and the junction held 8 bases outside the gene matches. The germline gives CDR1 GTSNPN, CDR2 SVGIG (reference sequence). The CDR3 has 15 amino acids. The CDR3 nucleotides read TGTGCCTGGAGTGGGGCTAGCGGGAGTGGTTATGAGCAGTTCTTC. This encodes CAWSGASGSGYEQFF.

The chain employs TRBV5-1 and TRBJ2-1; weak D call: TRBD2 (6 bases). Germline values: CDR1 SGHRS, CDR2 YFSETQ. V shed 1 base and J shed 7 bases, with 15 bases lying between them. The CDR3 length is 15 residues. The CDR3 sequence is CASSLKPGTANEQFF. In DNA, the CDR3 is TGCGCCAGCAGCTTGAAGCCAGGGACTGCGAATGAGCAGTTCTTC.

The chain links TRBV27 to TRBJ2-7, with TRBD1 identical over 7 bases. Trimming at V came to 3 bases and at J to 2 bases, leaving 4 bases not matched to a gene. From germline, CDR1 is MNHEY and CDR2 SMNVEV (reference sequence). The CDR3 consists of 14 residues. CDR3 nucleotide sequence: TGTGCCAGCAGTTTGAAACAGGGGCCCTACGAGCAGTACTTC. Its translation is CASSLKQGPYEQYF.

The chain uses TRBV7-2 and TRBJ2-1; 10 nucleotides align to TRBD1. This CDR3 has 15 amino acids. CDR1 is SGHTA, CDR2 FQGNSA, per germline. Losses at the gene ends were 5 bases for V and 6 bases for J; bases not matched to a gene: 7. This CDR3 reads CASSTTGTGANEQFF. The CDR3 DNA sequence: TGTGCCAGCAGCACAACAGGGACAGGGGCCAATGAGCAGTTCTTC.

Remarks on this clone: Other DNA sequences of this sample code for an identical CDR3. The V call is TRBV10-2, the J call TRBJ1-5; 8 bases agree with TRBD1. Germline V gene lookup returns CDR1 WSHSY and CDR2 SAAADI. V was pared by 6 bases and J by 4 bases, with 5 bases of the junction left unmatched. CDR3 length equals 14 residues. The CDR3 sequence: CASSGQGANQPQHF. In nucleotides, the CDR3 is TGCGCCAGCAGCGGACAGGGAGCAAATCAGCCCCAGCATTTT.

The chain employs TRBV5-4 and TRBJ2-2, with D possibly matching TRBD2 (6 bases). Trimming pared 4 bases from V and 5 bases from J, leaving 15 bases between. This CDR3 has 15 residues. Looked up from germline, CDR1 is SGHNT and CDR2 is YYREEE (reference sequence). For the CDR3, the DNA is TGTGCCAGCAGCCGGGACTCGACACGGACCGGGGAGCTGTTTTTT. Its translation: CASSRDSTRTGELFF.

The chain is built from TRBV9 and TRBJ2-7, with a possible D match to TRBD1 (6 bases). The ends were cut back, 0 bases at V and 3 bases at J, with 7 bases in the middle. The CDR3 runs 13 residues. From germline, CDR1 is SGDLS and CDR2 YYNGEE. The CDR3: CASSVVRGYEQYF. The CDR3 bases are TGTGCCAGCAGCGTAGTCAGGGGCTACGAGCAGTACTTC.

The V call is TRBV6-1, the J call TRBJ2-3, with a possible D match to TRBD2 (5 bases). The germline V gene has CDR1 MNHNS and CDR2 SASEGT. The germline V and J ends were trimmed by 1 base and 7 bases, with 9 bases remaining between them. This CDR3 has 13 amino acids. The CDR3 coding sequence is TGTGCCAGCAGTGAAGAGAGGGCTCATACGCAGTATTTT. Its protein is CASSEERAHTQYF.

V and J are TRBV2 and TRBJ2-7, with 7 bases aligning to TRBD1. V shed 6 bases and J 1 base; nucleotides not matched to a gene: 6. This CDR3 region has 14 residues. Looked up from germline, CDR1 is SNHLY and CDR2 is FYNNEI. The CDR3 region is CASRADRKSYEQYF. The DNA for the CDR3 is TGTGCCAGCAGGGCGGACAGGAAATCCTACGAGCAGTACTTC.

The rearrangement links TRBV2 to TRBJ2-2; D unresolved. The CDR3 extends over 10 amino acids. Per germline, CDR1 SNHLY and CDR2 FYNNEI. The V and J ends lost 10 bases and 9 bases respectively, with 9 bases between them. Written as DNA, the CDR3 is TGTGCCATACGAGACTGGGAGCTGTTTTTT. It specifies CAIRDWELFF.

This clone was picked up many times. This chain connects TRBV3-1 (or the pseudogene TRBV3-2) to TRBJ2-1, with D possibly being TRBD2 (5 bases). CDR3 length: 16 residues. The ends were cut back, 8 bases at V and 6 bases at J, with 23 bases in the middle. Germline V lookup: CDR1 LGHDT, CDR2 YNNKEL (reference sequence). CDR3 sequence: CASASLTRAIGNEQFF. CDR3 nucleotide sequence: TGTGCCAGCGCCTCTCTGACGAGGGCAATAGGCAATGAGCAGTTCTTC.

V usage is TRBV9 and J usage is TRBJ1-2, with 7 bases that match TRBD1. The CDR3 has 13 residues. V lost 0 bases and J lost 7; bases outside the gene matches: 3. Per the germline V gene, CDR1 is SGDLS and CDR2 is YYNGEE. DNA for the CDR3: TGTGCCAGCAGCGTAGCTGGGACAGTTGGCTACACCTTC. Translation: CASSVAGTVGYTF.

V and J are TRBV29-1 and TRBJ2-1; D unclear. The ends were cut back, 6 bases at V and 0 bases at J, with 12 bases in the middle. The CDR3 has 14 amino acids. The germline V gene encodes CDR1 SQVTM and CDR2 ANQGSEA. CDR3 sequence reads: CSVQRASSYNEQFF. The CDR3 coding sequence is TGCAGCGTCCAAAGAGCTAGCTCCTACAATGAGCAGTTCTTC.

This clone was picked up one time. The rearrangement joins TRBV5-4 to TRBJ1-1; perhaps TRBD1 as D (6 bases). Trimming shortened V by 4 bases and J by 8 bases, and 9 bases separated the two germline ends. Germline CDR1 reads SGHNT; CDR2 reads YYREEE (reference sequence). CDR3 size: 11 residues. CDR3 nucleotide sequence: TGTGCCAGCAGCACTGGACAGGAAGCTTTCTTT. Protein sequence: CASSTGQEAFF.

The chain combines TRBV28 with TRBJ2-1, with 12 bases matching TRBD2. Germline V lookup: CDR1 MDHEN, CDR2 SYDVKM. V lost 6 bases, J lost 7 bases, and 10 bases stayed unmatched. The CDR3 has 16 amino acids. CDR3 loop: CASRRLAGVGGNEQFF. DNA for the CDR3: TGTGCCAGCAGGCGACTAGCGGGAGTCGGGGGGAATGAGCAGTTCTTC.

The J gene is TRBJ2-2, the V gene TRBV28, with no clear D. The CDR3 is 13 amino acids. V was shortened by 7 bases and J by 4 bases, with 10 bases between the two germline ends. Germline V gene lookup returns CDR1 MDHEN and CDR2 SYDVKM. The DNA for the CDR3 is TGTGCCAGCACGGTAGAACTCACCGGGGAGCTGTTTTTT. It encodes CASTVELTGELFF.

As concerns this clone: This same CDR3 is encoded by further DNA sequences in the sample. The chain recombines TRBV4-1 with TRBJ2-6; no clear D gene. V lost 0 bases and J lost 1, with 7 bases in between. Germline V lookup: CDR1 MGHRA, CDR2 YSYEKL. The CDR3 has 16 residues. The CDR3 sequence is CASSQDRSSGANVLTF. The CDR3 DNA reads as TGCGCCAGCAGCCAAGACAGATCTTCTGGGGCCAACGTCCTGACTTTC.

V usage is TRBV30 and J usage is TRBJ1-6; the D gene is possibly TRBD1 (5 bases). Germline-derived CDR1 and CDR2 are GTSNPN and SVGIG (reference sequence). V was cut by 3 bases and J by 9 bases, with 12 bases left in between. The CDR3 is made up of 13 amino acids. CDR3 bases: TGTGCCTGGAGGGGGCAGGGAATTTCACCCCTCCACTTT. It specifies CAWRGQGISPLHF.

The chain's CDR3 is CASSLVGVGNSPLHF. The CDR3 DNA reads as TGTGCCAGCAGTTTGGTCGGGGTGGGGAATTCACCCCTCCACTTT. The chain is built from TRBV28 and TRBJ1-6, with D hard to call. The germline V and J ends were trimmed by 3 bases and 7 bases, with 13 bases remaining between them. From germline, CDR1 is MDHEN and CDR2 SYDVKM. The CDR3 is made up of 15 amino acids.

The rearrangement uses TRBV28 and TRBJ2-7; possibly TRBD1 for D (5 bases). CDR3 length: 12 amino acids. Between the trimmed V and J ends, which lost 5 bases and 6 bases, there was a span of 11 bases. Germline lookup yields CDR1 MDHEN and CDR2 SYDVKM. The CDR3 DNA sequence: TGTGCCAGCAGTCCCCCAGGGATCGAGCAGTACTTC. This gives the protein CASSPPGIEQYF.

The chain joins TRBV9 to TRBJ2-3; D might be TRBD2 (6 bases). CDR1 is SGDLS, CDR2 YYNGEE, per germline. V dropped 7 bases and J dropped 0 bases, with 9 bases sitting between them. The CDR3 runs to 13 residues. CDR3 DNA sequence: TGTGCCAGCGGAGGGATCAGCACAGATACGCAGTATTTT. Protein: CASGGISTDTQYF.

This clone was counted a few times. The chain links TRBV19 to TRBJ1-1; D is perhaps TRBD1 (6 bases). The CDR3 extends over 13 amino acids. CDR1 and CDR2 from the germline V gene are LNHDA and SQIVND (reference sequence). V lost 10 bases to trimming and J lost 0 bases, with 12 bases between them. The CDR3 sequence is CATRDTLNTEAFF. CDR3 DNA sequence: TGTGCCACTAGGGACACACTGAACACTGAAGCTTTCTTT.

The chain is built from TRBV4-2 and TRBJ1-6; TRBD1 agrees at 8 bases. The CDR3 consists of 17 residues. After removal of 0 bases from V and 6 bases from J, the junction contained 7 bases not matched to a gene. In germline, CDR1 is LGHNA, CDR2 YNFKEQ. CDR3 in amino acids: CASSQDSQGASNSPLHF. In DNA form, the CDR3 reads TGTGCCAGCAGCCAAGATAGTCAGGGGGCTAGTAATTCACCCCTCCACTTT.

In DNA form, the CDR3 reads TGTGCCAGCAGTTCCCTCGCCCCCGGGACAGGGTCCAACACCGGGGAGCTGTTTTTT. It encodes CASSSLAPGTGSNTGELFF. The chain joins TRBV28 to TRBJ2-2; TRBD1 matches at 9 bases. This CDR3 has 19 amino acids. Germline CDR1 and CDR2: MDHEN and SYDVKM. The trim removed 4 bases at V and 2 bases at J, leaving 14 bases unmatched.

The chain combines TRBV11-2 with TRBJ2-5, with 10 bases matching TRBD1. V was clipped by 5 bases and J by 5 bases; unmatched bases: 8. The CDR3 totals 15 residues. The germline V gene encodes CDR1 SGHAT and CDR2 FQNNGV. The CDR3 is CASSDGTGDAETQYF. CDR3 nucleotides: TGTGCCAGCAGCGACGGGACAGGGGACGCGGAGACCCAGTACTTC.

The chain couples TRBV11-3 to TRBJ1-3; D is uncertain. Germline-derived CDR1 and CDR2 are SGHNT and YENEEA. Trimming cost V 1 base and J 7 bases, with 23 bases left between them. The CDR3 covers 18 residues. The DNA for the CDR3 is TGTGCCAGCAGCTTAGTAGAGGCACCGTTCTGTTTTGGTAACACCATATATTTT. Protein: CASSLVEAPFCFGNTIYF.